The 25 T cell receptor beta chains listed next were all sequenced from one sample in a study of blood T cell repertoires in COVID-19. Repertoires were generated with immunoSEQ multiplex PCR, while TCRdb's copy carries only in-frame clones and drops some. The sample includes approximately 160,000 clones, 81% seen only once; the top ten take 9.5% to 12%. The sample consisted of peripheral blood. These receptors were obtained from a man in his 60s with active or convalescent COVID-19.

V is TRBV28 and J is TRBJ2-1, with D tentatively TRBD1 (5 bases). Germline V gene lookup returns CDR1 MDHEN and CDR2 SYDVKM. The CDR3 is 13 residues long. Trimming took 7 bases from V and 6 from J, leaving 13 bases between them. In DNA, the CDR3 is TGTGCCAGCATTAAGGACATATTCAATGAGCAGTTCTTC. This translates into CASIKDIFNEQFF.

This sequence joins TRBV6-5 and TRBJ1-4; weak D call: TRBD1 (6 bases). Germline CDR1 reads MNHEY; CDR2 reads SVGAGI. Trimming left V 7 bases short and J 7 bases short, with 19 bases between. CDR3 size: 15 residues. The CDR3 reads CASISRGGLGEKLFF. CDR3 nucleotides: TGTGCCAGCATCTCTAGGGGGGGGCTGGGTGAAAAACTGTTTTTT.

This chain joins TRBV5-6 and TRBJ2-7, with 8 bases lining up with TRBD1. V lost 3 bases to trimming and J lost 3 bases; unmatched junction nucleotides: 5. In germline, CDR1 is SGHDT, CDR2 YYEEEE. The CDR3 contains 14 residues. In DNA form, the CDR3 reads TGTGCCAGCAGCTCCCCGGGACAGGTCTACGAGCAGTACTTC. Encoded protein: CASSSPGQVYEQYF.

This clone was recorded a few times. The V and J genes are TRBV7-2 and TRBJ1-1, with unresolved D. This CDR3 is 13 amino acids long. V lost 1 base and J 5 bases, leaving 8 bases between the germline ends. CDR1 SGHTA and CDR2 FQGNSA come from the germline V gene. For the CDR3, the DNA is TGTGCCAGCAGCTTAGTCGAGGGAACTGAAGCTTTCTTT. Its protein is CASSLVEGTEAFF.

This clone was counted a few times. The rearrangement joins TRBV28 to TRBJ1-1; no clear D. The CDR3 contains 14 residues. Germline CDR1 reads MDHEN; CDR2 reads SYDVKM. Trimming removed 7 bases from V and 1 base from J, with 13 bases in between. CDR3 sequence (DNA): TGTGCCAGCACTAACGGGGTTGGGAACACTGAAGCTTTCTTT. Amino acid sequence: CASTNGVGNTEAFF.

The V and J genes are TRBV7-6 and TRBJ1-1; D is uncertain. The CDR3 extends over 14 amino acids. The V gene's germline CDR1 is SGHVS and CDR2 FNYEAQ. The V gene lost 1 base and the J gene lost 3 bases, with 9 bases spanning the gap. CDR3 in DNA: TGTGCCAGCAGCTTAGAACAGACATACACTGAAGCTTTCTTT. The encoded protein is CASSLEQTYTEAFF.

The chain carries TRBV10-3 and TRBJ2-7; D may be TRBD1 (5 bases). V lost 3 bases to trimming and J lost 3 bases, with 15 bases between them. This CDR3 is built from 15 residues. Germline V lookup: CDR1 ENHRY, CDR2 SYGVKD. The CDR3 nucleotides read TGTGCCATCAGTGAAACTGCAGGGCTGGACTACGAGCAGTACTTC. Translation: CAISETAGLDYEQYF.

CDR3 sequence: CASTSGSGSWNEQFF. CDR3 in DNA: TGTGCCAGCACCTCGGGCAGCGGGAGTTGGAATGAGCAGTTCTTC. The chain has TRBV2 and TRBJ2-1, with 8 bases identical to TRBD2. This CDR3 has 15 residues. The V gene end was trimmed by 7 bases and the J gene end by 7 bases; junction bases not matched to a gene: 12. The germline V gene has CDR1 SNHLY and CDR2 FYNNEI.

V and J are TRBV6-1 and TRBJ2-3; 7 positions agree with TRBD1. V shed 6 bases, J shed 6 bases, and the junction held 24 bases outside the gene matches. The CDR3 runs to 19 residues. Germline V gene lookup returns CDR1 MNHNS and CDR2 SASEGT. The DNA for the CDR3 is TGTGCCAGCAGGGAACAGGGGCCCCACAGTGATGGACGACGGGATACGCAGTATTTT. It is translated as CASREQGPHSDGRRDTQYF.

In nucleotides, the CDR3 is TGCAGCGTTGCACAGGCTGCAACTAATGAAAAACTGTTTTTT. Translating gives CSVAQAATNEKLFF. The V and J genes are TRBV29-1 and TRBJ1-4, with D possibly TRBD1 on 5 matching bases. Trimming pared 4 bases from V and 0 bases from J, leaving 9 bases between. This CDR3 has 14 residues. Germline loops: CDR1 SQVTM, CDR2 ANQGSEA.

The chain links TRBV5-6 to TRBJ1-2, with 9 positions matching TRBD1. Per germline, CDR1 SGHDT and CDR2 YYEEEE. CDR3 length equals 15 residues. Trimming at V came to 1 base and at J to 3 bases, leaving 4 bases not matched to a gene. The CDR3 DNA follows: TGTGCCAGCAGCTTGAGGGGACAGGGATACTATGGCTACACCTTC. It codes for CASSLRGQGYYGYTF.

The chain employs TRBV7-8 and TRBJ2-7; 9 bases agree with TRBD2. The ends lost 5 bases at V and 2 bases at J; junction bases unmatched: 10. The CDR3 runs to 16 residues. The germline gives CDR1 SGHVS, CDR2 FQNEAQ. CDR3 residues: CASSLNQASGTYEQYF. The CDR3 nucleotides read TGTGCCAGCAGCCTCAACCAGGCTAGCGGGACCTACGAGCAGTACTTC.

This CDR3 is CASSYTNTGELFF. The CDR3 DNA follows: TGTGCCAGCAGCTACACGAACACCGGGGAGCTGTTTTTT. The chain combines TRBV5-4 with TRBJ2-2; D not resolved. CDR3 size: 13 residues. The germline V gene encodes CDR1 SGHNT and CDR2 YYREEE (reference sequence). Trimming took off 3 bases at V and 0 bases at J, with 3 bases between the two ends.

The chain carries TRBV18 and TRBJ2-7, with 12 bases aligning to TRBD2. CDR3 length: 16 residues. V trimming: 5 bases; J trimming: 3 bases; junction bases outside the gene matches: 8. Germline loops: CDR1 KGHSH, CDR2 LQKENI. CDR3: CASSSQRTSGNYEQYF. The DNA of the CDR3 is TGTGCCAGCTCATCACAAAGGACTAGCGGGAACTACGAGCAGTACTTC.

This clone is medium-sized (0.01 to 0.1%) by share. This chain uses TRBV7-9 with TRBJ2-3; 10 nucleotides align to TRBD2. Germline lookup yields CDR1 SEHNR and CDR2 FQNEAQ (reference sequence). Trimming took 5 bases from V and 3 from J; bases not matched to a gene: 8. The CDR3 length is 16 residues. The CDR3 region is CASSQTLAGVTDTQYF. CDR3 in DNA: TGTGCCAGCAGCCAAACCCTAGCGGGAGTTACAGATACGCAGTATTTT.

The rearrangement links TRBV28 to TRBJ1-5; 10 positions match TRBD1. Germline V gene lookup returns CDR1 MDHEN and CDR2 SYDVKM. The CDR3 is made up of 15 amino acids. Germline trimming cut 3 bases from V and 4 bases from J; bases unmatched to any gene: 3. DNA of the CDR3: TGTGCCAGCAGTTTTGGGACAGGGGTAAATCAGCCCCAGCATTTT. This translates into CASSFGTGVNQPQHF.

The gene calls are TRBV6-1 and TRBJ1-4; D might be TRBD1 (6 bases). The CDR3 consists of 17 residues. The germline V gene encodes CDR1 MNHNS and CDR2 SASEGT. Between the trimmed V and J ends, which lost 2 bases and 7 bases, there was a span of 20 bases. The CDR3 here is CASSERVFGTRGEKLFF. CDR3 DNA sequence: TGTGCCAGCAGTGAAAGAGTGTTCGGGACCAGGGGTGAAAAACTGTTTTTT.

This sequence joins TRBV5-1 and TRBJ2-7; 9 positions match TRBD2. CDR1 and CDR2 from the germline V gene are SGHRS and YFSETQ. Trimming cost V 4 bases and J 0 bases; bases outside gene matches: 5. The CDR3 is 15 amino acids. The CDR3 nucleotides read TGCGCCAGCAGCCGGACTAGCGCGAGCTCCTACGAGCAGTACTTC. This codes for CASSRTSASSYEQYF.

The V call is TRBV28, the J call TRBJ2-6; tentatively, D is TRBD2 (6 bases). Germline lookup yields CDR1 MDHEN and CDR2 SYDVKM. Deletions cut 5 bases from V and 4 bases from J, with 12 bases between. The CDR3 extends over 15 amino acids. The CDR3, as DNA: TGTGCCAGCAGTGGAGGGGCCATAGGGGCCAACGTCCTGACTTTC. It is translated as CASSGGAIGANVLTF.

The V gene is TRBV5-1, the J gene TRBJ1-1; TRBD1 matches 7 bases. The CDR3 totals 16 residues. The V gene's germline CDR1 is SGHRS and CDR2 YFSETQ. V shed 4 bases, J shed 4 bases, and the junction held 13 bases outside the gene matches. CDR3 sequence reads: CASSPGAGGGITEAFF. The CDR3 bases are TGCGCCAGCAGCCCAGGGGCAGGGGGAGGTATCACTGAAGCTTTCTTT.

The V and J genes are TRBV6-5 and TRBJ1-1, with D possibly TRBD1 on 5 matching bases. Germline assignment: CDR1 MNHEY and CDR2 SVGAGI. V was shortened by 2 bases and J by 2 bases, with 12 bases between the two germline ends. The CDR3 covers 15 residues. The CDR3 DNA reads TGTGCCAGCAGTTACCATCCTACAGGAAACACTGAAGCTTTCTTT. Translated: CASSYHPTGNTEAFF.

CDR3 sequence reads: CASSPGRGGNTYNEQFF. CDR3 coding DNA: TGTGCCAGCAGCCCGGGAAGAGGAGGGAATACCTACAATGAGCAGTTCTTC. This chain joins TRBV13 and TRBJ2-1; D possibly corresponds to TRBD2 (6 bases). This CDR3 is 17 amino acids long. Per the germline V gene, CDR1 is PRHDT and CDR2 is FYEKMQ (reference sequence). Trimming stripped 5 bases from V and 2 bases from J, with 19 bases between.

The V call is TRBV10-3, the J call TRBJ1-2; D uncertain. Germline-derived CDR1 and CDR2 are ENHRY and SYGVKD. Trimming left V 0 bases short and J 4 bases short, with 12 bases between. CDR3 length equals 15 residues. CDR3 nucleotide sequence: TGTGCCATCAGTGAGTCACTTTTGCCAGGCTATGGCTACACCTTC. This gives the protein CAISESLLPGYGYTF.

The table lists this clone with a few counts. This chain joins TRBV10-1 and TRBJ2-7, with TRBD1 matching over 9 bases. The trim removed 7 bases at V and 7 bases at J, leaving 8 bases unmatched. The germline V gene has CDR1 WNHNN and CDR2 SYGVQD (reference sequence). This CDR3 is 13 amino acids long. The CDR3 here is CASTRDRAREQYF. The CDR3 DNA reads TGCGCCAGCACCCGGGACAGGGCGAGAGAGCAGTACTTC.

This clone was counted between two and nine times. This sequence joins TRBV6-4 and TRBJ2-3, with 7 bases lining up with TRBD1. Trimming cost V 2 bases and J 2 bases; bases outside gene matches: 4. The CDR3 has 15 residues. Germline V gene data show CDR1 as MRHNA and CDR2 as SNTAGT. This chain's CDR3 is CASSDQGQHTDTQYF. For the CDR3, the DNA is TGTGCCAGCAGTGACCAGGGACAGCACACAGATACGCAGTATTTT.